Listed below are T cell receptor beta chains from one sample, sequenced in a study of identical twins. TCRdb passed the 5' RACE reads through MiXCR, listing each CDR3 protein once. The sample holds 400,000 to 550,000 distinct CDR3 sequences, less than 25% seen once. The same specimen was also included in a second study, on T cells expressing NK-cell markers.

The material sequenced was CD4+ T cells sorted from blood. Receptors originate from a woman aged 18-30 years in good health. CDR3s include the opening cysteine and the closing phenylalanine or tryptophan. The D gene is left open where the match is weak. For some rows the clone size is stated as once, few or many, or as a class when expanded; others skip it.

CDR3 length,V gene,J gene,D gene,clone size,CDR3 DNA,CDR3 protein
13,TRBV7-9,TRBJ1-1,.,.,TGTGCCAGCAGCCAAAAGGAGAACACTGAAGCTTTCTTT,CASSQKENTEAFF
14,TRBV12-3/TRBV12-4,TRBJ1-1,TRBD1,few,TGTGCCAGCAGCGACAGGGGCTCGAGCACTGAAGCTTTCTTT,CASSDRGSSTEAFF
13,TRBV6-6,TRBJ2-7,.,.,TGTGCCAGCACCCTAACTGGAGGCTACGAGCAGTACTTC,CASTLTGGYEQYF
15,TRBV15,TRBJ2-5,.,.,TGTGCCACCAGCAGGGGAGGACAGTTCCAAGAGACCCAGTACTTC,CATSRGGQFQETQYF
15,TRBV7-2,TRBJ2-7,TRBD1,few,TGTGCCAGCAGCGTAAGCGGACAGGGGGCATACGAGCAGTACTTC,CASSVSGQGAYEQYF
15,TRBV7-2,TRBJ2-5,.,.,TGTGCCAGCAGCTTATCCATAGGGGTCGCGGAGACCCAGTACTTC,CASSLSIGVAETQYF
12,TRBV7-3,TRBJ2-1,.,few,TGTGCCAGCAGCTTCAACGGGAATGAGCAGTTCTTC,CASSFNGNEQFF
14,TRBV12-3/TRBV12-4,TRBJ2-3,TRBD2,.,TGTGCCAGCAGCGTAGCGGGGGCGGCAGATACGCAGTATTTT,CASSVAGAADTQYF
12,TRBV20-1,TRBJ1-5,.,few,TGCAGTGCTAGGCCTGGGCAGGGGACCCAGCATTTT,CSARPGQGTQHF
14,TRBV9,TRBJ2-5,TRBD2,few,TGTGCCAGCAGCGCTCAAGCGGGAGGAGAGACCCAGTACTTC,CASSAQAGGETQYF
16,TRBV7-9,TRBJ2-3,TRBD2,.,TGTGCCAGCAGCGGAACCGGGACTAGCGCGACAGATACGCAGTATTTT,CASSGTGTSATDTQYF
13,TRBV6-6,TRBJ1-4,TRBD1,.,TGTGCCAGCAGTTACGGACAGGGTGAAAAACTGTTTTTT,CASSYGQGEKLFF
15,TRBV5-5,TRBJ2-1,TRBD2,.,TGTGCCAGCAGACCGGGGGGTGCCTCCCAGAATGAGCAGTTCTTC,CASRPGGASQNEQFF
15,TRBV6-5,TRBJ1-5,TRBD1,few,TGTGCCAGCAGTTTTGACAGGGAAGGCAATCAGCCCCAGCATTTT,CASSFDREGNQPQHF
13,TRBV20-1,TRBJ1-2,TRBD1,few,TGCAGTGCTACGGGACAGATAAACTATGGCTACACCTTC,CSATGQINYGYTF
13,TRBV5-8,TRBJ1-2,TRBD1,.,TGTGCCAGCAGCTGGGACAGGAGCTATGGCTACACCTTC,CASSWDRSYGYTF
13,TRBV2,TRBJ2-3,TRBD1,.,TGTGCCGGGACAGAAGTAAACACAGATACGCAGTATTTT,CAGTEVNTDTQYF
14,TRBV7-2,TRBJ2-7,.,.,TGTGCCAGCAGCTTAGGGGCGACGGGATACGAGCAGTACTTC,CASSLGATGYEQYF
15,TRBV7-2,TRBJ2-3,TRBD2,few,TGTGCCAGCAGCCGGCTCGGGACTAGCGGAAATACGCAGTATTTT,CASSRLGTSGNTQYF
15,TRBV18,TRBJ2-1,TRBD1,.,TGTGCCAGCTCACCTCCAGGGACAGGGGGCAATGAGCAGTTCTTC,CASSPPGTGGNEQFF
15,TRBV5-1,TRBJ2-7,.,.,TGCGCCAGCAGCCTCATGACAGAAGAGTTATCGGTGCAGTACTTC,CASSLMTEELSVQYF
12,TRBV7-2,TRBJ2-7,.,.,TGTGCCAGCAGCTTAGAAACCTACGAGCAGTACTTC,CASSLETYEQYF
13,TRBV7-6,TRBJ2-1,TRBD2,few,TGTGCCAGCAGCTTAGAGTGGACTAGCCAGCAGTTCTTC,CASSLEWTSQQFF
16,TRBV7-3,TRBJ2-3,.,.,TGTGCCAGCACCCTCGGGGGATCCCCTAGCACAGATACGCAGTATTTT,CASTLGGSPSTDTQYF
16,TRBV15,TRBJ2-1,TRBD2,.,TGTGCCACCAGCAGAGATGGTCAGCGGGGGTTCAATGAGCAGTTCTTC,CATSRDGQRGFNEQFF
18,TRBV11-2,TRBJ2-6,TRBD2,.,TGTGCCAGCAGCCCGGGACTAGCGGTATACTCTGGGGCCAACGTCCTGACTTTC,CASSPGLAVYSGANVLTF
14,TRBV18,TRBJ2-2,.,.,TGTGCCAGCTCCGAGGGGGCGAACACCGGGGAGCTGTTTTTT,CASSEGANTGELFF
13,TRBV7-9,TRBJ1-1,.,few,TGTGCCAGCAGCTTAGAGGGAGCGGCCCCCGCTTTCTTT,CASSLEGAAPAFF
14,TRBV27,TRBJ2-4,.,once,TGTGCCAGCAGTTCCGCCCGATCGGGGGCCATTCAGTACTTC,CASSSARSGAIQYF
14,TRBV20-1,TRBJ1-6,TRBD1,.,TGCAGTGCTACCGGGACAGGATATAATTCACCCCTCCACTTT,CSATGTGYNSPLHF
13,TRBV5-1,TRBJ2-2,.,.,TGCGCCAGCAGCTTGGAAGTGTCCGGGGAGCTGTTTTTT,CASSLEVSGELFF
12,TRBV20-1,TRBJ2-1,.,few,TGCAGTGCTAGGTCCTCGGGCAATGAGCAGTTCTTC,CSARSSGNEQFF
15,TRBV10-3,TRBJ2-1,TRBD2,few,TGTGCCATCAGTGCGGCTAGCGGGAGTACCAATGAGCAGTTCTTC,CAISAASGSTNEQFF
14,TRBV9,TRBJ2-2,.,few,TGTGCCAGCAGTCGGACACGGGGCACCGGGGAGCTGTTTTTT,CASSRTRGTGELFF
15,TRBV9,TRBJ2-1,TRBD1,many,TGTGCCAGCAGCGTAGGAGGGGGCCCCTACAATGAGCAGTTCTTC,CASSVGGGPYNEQFF
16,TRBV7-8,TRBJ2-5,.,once,TGTGCCAGCAGCTTAAAGTTGGCGCAGGGCCGAGAGACCCAGTACTTC,CASSLKLAQGRETQYF
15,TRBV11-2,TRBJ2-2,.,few,TGTGCCAGCAGCTTCACGGACAGTATCACCGGGGAGCTGTTTTTT,CASSFTDSITGELFF
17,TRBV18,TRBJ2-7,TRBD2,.,TGTGCCAGCTCACCAGGGACTAGCGGGAGTTCGGTCTACGAGCAGTACTTC,CASSPGTSGSSVYEQYF
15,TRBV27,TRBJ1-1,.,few,TGTGCCAGCAGTTTCCAGGGGCTTTGGTCCACTGAAGCTTTCTTT,CASSFQGLWSTEAFF
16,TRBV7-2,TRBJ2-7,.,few,TGTGCCAGCAGCTTAGGGCCGGCCGGGACGCCCTACGAGCAGTACTTC,CASSLGPAGTPYEQYF
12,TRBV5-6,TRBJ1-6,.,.,TGTGCCAGCAGCTCACAGGATTACCCCCTCCACTTT,CASSSQDYPLHF
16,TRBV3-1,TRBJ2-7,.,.,TGTGCCAGCAGCCAAGATCCAGCACAGGACTCCTACGAGCAGTACTTC,CASSQDPAQDSYEQYF
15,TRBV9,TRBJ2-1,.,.,TGTGCCAGCAGCGTAGCGGGAGCCCTCTACAATGAGCAGTTCTTC,CASSVAGALYNEQFF
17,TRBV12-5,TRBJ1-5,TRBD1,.,TGTGCTAGTGGTTTAGGAAACGGACAGGGTTCTAATCAGCCCCAGCATTTT,CASGLGNGQGSNQPQHF
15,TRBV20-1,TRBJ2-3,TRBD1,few,TGCAGTGCTAGAAGGTGGACAGGGGAGTCAGATACGCAGTATTTT,CSARRWTGESDTQYF